The 31 T cell receptor beta chains below come from one sample, sequenced in a study of spatial heterogeneity in lung cancer (dated by TCRdb to about 2019). Libraries were built with 5' RACE. The instrument given in TCRdb is NextSeq 500. TCRdb reran the public reads through fastp at Q25 and MiXCR, keeping productive beta chains. Rows with a matching CDR3 protein are joined into one entry that keeps the most common DNA and genes. For this sample the table gives 55,000 to 75,000 distinct CDR3 sequences, of which approximately 8% were detected only once. Jointly, the top ten make up roughly 16% of the sample. According to the study, the label for this sample's time point signals: sample taken at primary tumor resection. TCR sequencing used whole RNA extracted from tumor and nontumor lung tissue, or from cryopreserved PBMC samples, without cell sorting. The sequenced sample was PBMCs, obtained at surgery. The origin of the receptors is a female donor with early-stage non-small cell lung cancer.

This sequence joins TRBV5-1 and TRBJ1-6, with 8 bases that match TRBD1. Looked up from germline, CDR1 is SGHRS and CDR2 is YFSETQ. CDR3 length: 15 amino acids. The V gene end was trimmed by 0 bases and the J gene end by 9 bases; junction bases not matched to a gene: 5. The DNA of the CDR3 is TGCGCCAGCAGCTTGGTTTCAGGGGGCTTTTCACCCCTCCACTTT. Translating gives CASSLVSGGFSPLHF.

This clonotype was seen a few times. This sequence joins TRBV7-2 and TRBJ2-3, with D unresolved. This CDR3 has 14 residues. Trimming removed 3 bases at V and 5 bases at J, with 12 bases between. CDR1 is SGHTA and CDR2 is FQGNSA in the germline V gene. The CDR3 is CASSLGPLEDTQYF. The CDR3 DNA follows: TGTGCCAGCAGCTTGGGCCCCCTGGAAGATACGCAGTATTTT.

This rearrangement joins TRBV2 to TRBJ1-2; TRBD1 aligns across 7 bases. V gave up 6 bases and J gave up 4 bases; unmatched junction bases: 2. From germline, CDR1 is SNHLY and CDR2 FYNNEI. The CDR3 has 12 residues. This CDR3 reads CASRGQSYGYTF. DNA of the CDR3: TGTGCCAGCAGGGGACAGTCCTATGGCTACACCTTC. Full variable domain (missing parts from reference TRBV2 and TRBJ1-2): EPEVTQTPSHQVTQMGQEVILRCVPISNHLYFYWYRQILGQKVEFLVSFYNNEISEKSEIFDDQFSVERPDGSNFTLKIRSTKLEDSAMYFCASRGQSYGYTFGSGTRLTVV.

This chain links TRBV9 with TRBJ2-7; no reliable D call. Trimming pared 0 bases from V and 6 bases from J, leaving 22 bases between. The germline V gene has CDR1 SGDLS and CDR2 YYNGEE. This CDR3 region has 17 residues. As DNA, the CDR3 is TGTGCCAGCAGCGTAGCTGATAGGGAAACGGTCCTAAGCGAGCAGTACTTC. Its translation: CASSVADRETVLSEQYF.

This clonotype was seen ten or more times. The chain couples TRBV7-9 to TRBJ1-1; D gene ambiguous. The length of the CDR3 is 15 residues. In germline, CDR1 is SEHNR, CDR2 FQNEAQ (reference sequence). V was pared by 5 bases and J by 0 bases, with 13 bases between. The CDR3 nucleotides read TGTGCCAGCAGCCTCTCACGGACGGTGAACACTGAAGCTTTCTTT. Residues: CASSLSRTVNTEAFF. Full variable domain (remainder filled in from reference TRBV7-9 and TRBJ1-1): DTGVSQNPRHKITKRGQNVTFRCDPISEHNRLYWYRQTLGQGPEFLTYFQNEAQLEKSRLLSDRFSAERPKGSFSTLEIQRTEQGDSAMYLCASSLSRTVNTEAFFGQGTRLTVV.

The table lists this clonotype with many counts. The rearrangement uses TRBV7-9 and TRBJ1-5; D call uncertain. The CDR3 totals 13 residues. Looked up from germline, CDR1 is SEHNR and CDR2 is FQNEAQ (reference sequence). The ends were cut back, 5 bases at V and 2 bases at J, with 7 bases in the middle. The CDR3 nucleotides are TGTGCCAGCAGCGCCTGGGGCAATCAGCCCCAGCATTTT. It yields the protein CASSAWGNQPQHF.

This clonotype was observed many times. The genes are TRBV11-1 and TRBJ2-2; perhaps TRBD2 as D (5 bases). The V end was cut by 7 bases, the J end by 4 bases, with 25 bases between. The length of the CDR3 is 18 residues. Germline V gene lookup returns CDR1 SGHAT and CDR2 FQDESV (reference sequence). The DNA for the CDR3 is TGTGCCAGCAACCCGACTCACCGGAGGATCTCGAGCACCGGGGAGCTGTTTTTT. The encoded protein is CASNPTHRRISSTGELFF.

Ten or more counts support this clonotype. The gene calls are TRBV20-1 and TRBJ1-5, with no clear D. The CDR3 contains 14 residues. Germline CDR1 reads DFQATT; CDR2 reads SNEGSKA (reference sequence). Trimming removed 3 bases at V and 8 bases at J, with 17 bases between. The CDR3 region is CSARPTPGMEPQHF. The CDR3 nucleotides read TGCAGTGCTAGGCCCACGCCGGGCATGGAGCCCCAGCATTTT.

Note on this clonotype: This may be a read error, as it is one base from a much larger clone. The chain is built from TRBV28 and TRBJ1-5; TRBD1 matches 8 bases. Looked up from germline, CDR1 is MDHEN and CDR2 is SYDVKM. This CDR3 contains 14 residues. The trim removed 6 bases at V and 9 bases at J, leaving 10 bases unmatched. Here the CDR3 reads CASRQTTGVPPQHF. CDR3 nucleotides: TGTGCCAGCAGGCAGACGACAGGGGTTCCGCCCCAGCATTTT.

In regard to this clonotype: This may stem from a read error, because a much larger clone lies one nucleotide away. In nucleotides, the CDR3 is TGTGCCAGCACCCTACGGGCTGATTACATCGGGGAGCTGTTTTTT. Translated, it gives CASTLRADYIGELFF. V is TRBV3-1 and J is TRBJ2-2; D remains unclear. CDR1 LGHDT and CDR2 YNNKEL come from the germline V gene (reference sequence). The CDR3 covers 15 residues. Trimming took 7 bases from V and 7 from J, leaving 19 bases between them.

In this sample, this clonotype turned up many times. The rearrangement uses TRBV6-6 and TRBJ2-2; 11 positions match TRBD2. The V gene end was trimmed by 6 bases and the J gene end by 5 bases; junction bases not matched to a gene: 8. The CDR3 spans 16 residues. CDR1 is MNHNY, CDR2 SVGAGI, per germline (reference sequence). CDR3 amino acids: CASSPTSGSLTGELFF. CDR3 sequence (DNA): TGTGCCAGCAGCCCCACTAGCGGGAGTCTAACCGGGGAGCTGTTTTTT.

The chain couples TRBV6-2 or TRBV6-3 to TRBJ2-7; 10 nucleotides agree with TRBD2. The trim removed 5 bases at V and 3 bases at J, leaving 7 bases unmatched. The CDR3 spans 15 residues. Germline CDR1 and CDR2: MNHEY and SVGEGT. This CDR3 is CASSGRTSGFYEQYF. CDR3 bases: TGTGCCAGCAGTGGACGGACTAGCGGTTTCTACGAGCAGTACTTC.

This clonotype was detected a few times. The J gene is TRBJ2-1, the V gene TRBV7-8; D gene uncertain. Germline CDR1 and CDR2: SGHVS and FQNEAQ. The CDR3 has 16 amino acids. V lost 1 base to trimming and J lost 7 bases, with 17 bases between them. The DNA of the CDR3 is TGTGCCAGCAGCTTAGAGTACCTAGGTACATTTAATGAGCAGTTCTTC. Protein: CASSLEYLGTFNEQFF.

In its sample, this clonotype was seen many times. V gene TRBV29-1 combines with J gene TRBJ2-3; TRBD2 is a possible D gene (6 bases). Trimming cost V 2 bases and J 1 base, with 10 bases left between them. The CDR3 totals 14 residues. Germline CDR1 and CDR2: SQVTM and ANQGSEA. The CDR3 region is CSVEFASGTDTQYF. DNA of the CDR3: TGCAGCGTTGAATTTGCTAGCGGCACAGATACGCAGTATTTT.

This clonotype was picked up a small number of times. The chain uses TRBV9 and TRBJ2-5; 9 bases fit TRBD1. The CDR3 runs to 15 residues. Germline V gene lookup returns CDR1 SGDLS and CDR2 YYNGEE. With V trimmed by 4 bases and J by 4 bases, 8 bases remained unmatched. CDR3 nucleotides: TGTGCCAGCAGCACAAGGACAGGGGAGGGAGAGACCCAGTACTTC. Amino acid sequence: CASSTRTGEGETQYF.

This clonotype was found many times. This chain connects TRBV3-1 to TRBJ1-5, with D unclear. Trimming cost V 1 base and J 4 bases, with 5 bases left between them. Germline V gives CDR1 LGHDT, CDR2 YNNKEL (reference sequence). This CDR3 spans 13 amino acids. CDR3 region: CASSQGDNQPQHF. The CDR3 DNA sequence: TGTGCCAGCAGCCAAGGGGATAATCAGCCCCAGCATTTT.

The table lists this clonotype with many counts. The chain uses TRBV4-2 and TRBJ1-1; 8 positions agree with TRBD1. The CDR3 consists of 16 residues. Germline V gene lookup returns CDR1 LGHNA and CDR2 YNFKEQ. Trimming at V came to 3 bases and at J to 1 base, leaving 7 bases not matched to a gene. As DNA, the CDR3 is TGTGCCAGCAGCCAGGCAGTTGGACAGGGGAACACTGAAGCTTTCTTT. Translation: CASSQAVGQGNTEAFF.

Many counts were recorded for this clonotype. This chain connects TRBV5-5 to TRBJ1-1; the D is unclear. Trimming stripped 0 bases from V and 1 base from J, with 4 bases between. The CDR3 contains 13 residues. The germline V gene encodes CDR1 SGHKS and CDR2 YYEKEE (reference sequence). The CDR3 coding sequence is TGTGCCAGCAGCTTGGGCCCGAACACTGAAGCTTTCTTT. Amino acid sequence: CASSLGPNTEAFF.

V and J are TRBV3-1 and TRBJ2-2; no definite D call. The CDR3 runs 14 residues. CDR1 LGHDT and CDR2 YNNKEL come from the germline V gene (reference sequence). Trimming left V 2 bases short and J 1 base short, with 5 bases between. The CDR3 DNA follows: TGTGCCAGCAGCCAACGTCAGAACACCGGGGAGCTGTTTTTT. Residues: CASSQRQNTGELFF.

This clonotype was picked up many times. The V gene is TRBV28, the J gene TRBJ2-7; D tentatively fits TRBD1 or TRBD2 (5 bases each). CDR1 is MDHEN, CDR2 SYDVKM, per germline. This CDR3 has 13 amino acids. V lost 8 bases and J 0 bases, leaving 11 bases between the germline ends. The CDR3 loop reads CASDGAPSYEQYF. CDR3 coding DNA: TGTGCCAGCGACGGGGCCCCCTCCTACGAGCAGTACTTC.

As regards this clonotype: This sequence may be a read error, since a much larger clone differs from it by one base. The rearrangement uses TRBV7-2 and TRBJ2-2, with D possibly matching TRBD2 (6 bases). The length of the CDR3 is 14 residues. Germline assignment: CDR1 SGHTA and CDR2 FQGNSA. CDR3 nucleotide sequence: TGTGCCAGCAGCACCCCGGGACTGACCGGGGAGCTGGTTTTT. Encoded protein: CASSTPGLTGELVF.

The chain is built from TRBV10-3 and TRBJ2-1; D gene unclear. This CDR3 has 14 residues. Germline lookup yields CDR1 ENHRY and CDR2 SYGVKD. Trimming shortened V by 0 bases and J by 9 bases, and 12 bases separated the two germline ends. CDR3 sequence (DNA): TGTGCCATCAGTGAGTCAAAGGGCCGAGTTGAGCAGTTCTTC. Translated: CAISESKGRVEQFF.

This clonotype is medium-sized. The chain couples TRBV11-2 to TRBJ1-5; D is uncertain. Germline-derived CDR1 and CDR2 are SGHAT and FQNNGV. V was clipped by 4 bases and J by 3 bases, with 4 bases between them. The CDR3 extends over 12 amino acids. CDR3 residues: CASSYLNQPQHF. The CDR3 nucleotides are TGTGCCAGCAGCTACCTCAATCAGCCCCAGCATTTT.

This clonotype showed up many times. The V gene is TRBV5-1, the J gene TRBJ2-3, with a weak D call TRBD1 (5 bases). Germline loops: CDR1 SGHRS, CDR2 YFSETQ. The CDR3 is 16 residues long. V lost 4 bases to trimming and J lost 0 bases, with 15 bases between them. CDR3 sequence (DNA): TGCGCCAGCAGCGTAGCAAGGGGTTGGAGCACAGATACGCAGTATTTT. Protein: CASSVARGWSTDTQYF. Filled out from reference TRBV5-1 and TRBJ2-3, the complete variable domain reads KAGVTQTPRYLIKTRGQQVTLSCSPISGHRSVSWYQQTPGQGLQFLFEYFSETQRNKGNFPGRFSGRQFSNSRSEMNVSTLELGDSALYLCASSVARGWSTDTQYFGPGTRLTVL.

This clonotype appeared a few times. This sequence joins TRBV29-1 and TRBJ2-2, with D perhaps TRBD1 (6 bases). From germline, CDR1 is SQVTM and CDR2 ANQGSEA. This CDR3 spans 12 amino acids. V was clipped by 5 bases and J by 10 bases, with 14 bases between them. The CDR3 DNA reads TGCAGCGTTCAACAGGGTGTAGAGGAGCTGTTTTTT. Protein: CSVQQGVEELFF.

This clonotype was picked up a small number of times. The chain has TRBV3-1 and TRBJ2-7; 7 bases are a match to TRBD2. The junction had 10 bases not matched to a gene; V was cut back by 4 bases and J by 1 base. This CDR3 is built from 16 residues. Germline CDR1 reads LGHDT; CDR2 reads YNNKEL (reference sequence). CDR3 amino acids: CASSLGEGLLSYEQYF. CDR3 sequence (DNA): TGTGCCAGCAGCCTGGGAGAGGGACTACTTTCCTACGAGCAGTACTTC.

This clonotype has a count of ten or more. V gene TRBV7-7 combines with J gene TRBJ2-2; 7 bases are shared with TRBD2. CDR1 SSHAT and CDR2 FNYEAQ come from the germline V gene (reference sequence). The CDR3 loop spans 16 amino acids. V shed 6 bases and J 1 base; nucleotides not matched to a gene: 8. This CDR3 is CASSQTSAKNTGELFF. In DNA form, the CDR3 reads TGTGCCAGCAGTCAAACTAGCGCGAAGAACACCGGGGAGCTGTTTTTT.

This clonotype has ten or more counts. The genes are TRBV6-5 and TRBJ1-3; D remains ambiguous. Per germline, CDR1 MNHEY and CDR2 SVGAGI. The CDR3 contains 15 residues. The ends were cut back, 6 bases at V and 0 bases at J, with 12 bases in the middle. The CDR3 sequence is CASRTSGHSGNTIYF. CDR3 nucleotide sequence: TGTGCCAGCAGAACCTCCGGGCACTCTGGAAACACCATATATTTT.

There are many counts of this clonotype. The chain couples TRBV28 to TRBJ2-7; D is undetermined. The CDR3 totals 11 residues. The germline CDR1 and CDR2 sequences are MDHEN and SYDVKM. The V and J ends lost 3 bases and 7 bases respectively, with 7 bases between them. The CDR3 DNA is TGTGCCAGCAGTTTTGATAGGGAGCAGTACGTC. It translates to CASSFDREQYV.

Many counts were recorded for this clonotype. The chain has TRBV7-2 and TRBJ1-2; no firm D call. The CDR3 extends over 13 amino acids. CDR1 SGHTA and CDR2 FQGNSA come from the germline V gene. The V and J ends lost 1 base and 1 base respectively, with 4 bases between them. The CDR3 loop is CASSLDNNYGYTF. The CDR3 bases are TGTGCCAGCAGCTTAGACAATAACTATGGCTACACCTTC.

The rearrangement joins TRBV28 to TRBJ2-3; D is ambiguous. Trimming pared 6 bases from V and 0 bases from J, leaving 10 bases between. The germline gives CDR1 MDHEN, CDR2 SYDVKM. There are 14 residues in the CDR3. CDR3 sequence: CASSVKPSTDTQYF. The CDR3 DNA follows: TGTGCCAGCAGCGTCAAACCTAGCACAGATACGCAGTATTTT.